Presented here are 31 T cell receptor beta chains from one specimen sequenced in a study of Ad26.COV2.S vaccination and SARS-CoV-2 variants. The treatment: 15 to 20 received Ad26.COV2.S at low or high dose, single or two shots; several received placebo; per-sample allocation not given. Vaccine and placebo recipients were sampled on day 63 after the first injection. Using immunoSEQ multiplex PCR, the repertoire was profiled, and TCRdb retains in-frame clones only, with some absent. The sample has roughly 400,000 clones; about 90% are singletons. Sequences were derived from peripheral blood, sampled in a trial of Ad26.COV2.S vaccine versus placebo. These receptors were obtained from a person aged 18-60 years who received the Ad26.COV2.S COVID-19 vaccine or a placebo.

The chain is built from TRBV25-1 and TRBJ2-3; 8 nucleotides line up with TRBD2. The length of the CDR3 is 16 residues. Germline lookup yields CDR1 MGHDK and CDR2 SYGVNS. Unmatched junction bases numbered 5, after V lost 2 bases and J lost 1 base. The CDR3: CASSEQQGLGTDTQYF. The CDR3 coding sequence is TGTGCCAGCAGTGAACAACAGGGACTAGGCACAGATACGCAGTATTTT.

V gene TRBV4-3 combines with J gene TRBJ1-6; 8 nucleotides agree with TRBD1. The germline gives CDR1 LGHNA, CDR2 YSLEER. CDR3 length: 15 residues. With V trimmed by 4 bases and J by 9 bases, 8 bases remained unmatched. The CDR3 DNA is TGCGCCAGCAGCCGAGAGACAGGGGAAGGTTCACCCCTCCACTTT. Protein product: CASSRETGEGSPLHF.

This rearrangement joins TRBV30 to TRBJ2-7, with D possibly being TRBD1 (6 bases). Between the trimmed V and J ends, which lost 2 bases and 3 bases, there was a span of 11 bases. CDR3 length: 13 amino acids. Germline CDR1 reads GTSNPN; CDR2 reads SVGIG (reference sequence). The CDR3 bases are TGTGCCTGGAGTACAGGGAACTTCTACGAGCAGTACTTC. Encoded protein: CAWSTGNFYEQYF. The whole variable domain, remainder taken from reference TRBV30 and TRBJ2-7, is SQTIHQWPATLVQPVGSPLSLECTVEGTSNPNLYWYRQAAGRGLQLLFYSVGIGQISSEVPQNLSASRPQDRQFILSSKKLLLSDSGFYLCAWSTGNFYEQYFGPGTRLTVT.

CDR3 sequence (DNA): TGTGCCAGCAATCAGGGCACTGAAGCTTTCTTT. This encodes CASNQGTEAFF. The chain employs TRBV28 and TRBJ1-1, with a weak D call TRBD1 (5 bases). Germline V gives CDR1 MDHEN, CDR2 SYDVKM. The CDR3 has 11 residues. V was cut by 7 bases and J by 4 bases, with 7 bases left in between.

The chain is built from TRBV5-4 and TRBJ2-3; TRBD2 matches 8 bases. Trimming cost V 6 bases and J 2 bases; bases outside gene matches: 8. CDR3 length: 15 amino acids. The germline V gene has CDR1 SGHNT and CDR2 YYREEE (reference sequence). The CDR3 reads CASIPGGGLTDTQYF. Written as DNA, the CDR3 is TGTGCCAGCATACCGGGGGGGGGCCTCACAGATACGCAGTATTTT.

CDR3 in DNA: TGTGCCAGCAGCGCAAGACCCGGGGGGGCCGGCAATGAGCAGTTCTTC. Translated: CASSARPGGAGNEQFF. The chain carries TRBV9 and TRBJ2-1; 8 bases are a match to TRBD2. From germline, CDR1 is SGDLS and CDR2 YYNGEE. The J segment lost 6 bases and the V segment lost 3 bases, leaving 11 bases of the junction unmatched. The CDR3 covers 16 residues.

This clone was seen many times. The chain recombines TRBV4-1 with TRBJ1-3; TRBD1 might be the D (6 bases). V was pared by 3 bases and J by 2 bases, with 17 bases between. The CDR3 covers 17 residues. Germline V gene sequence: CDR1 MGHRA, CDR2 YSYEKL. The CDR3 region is CASSHPSGRGAGNTIYF. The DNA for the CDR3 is TGCGCCAGCAGCCATCCCTCCGGCAGGGGAGCTGGAAACACCATATATTTT.

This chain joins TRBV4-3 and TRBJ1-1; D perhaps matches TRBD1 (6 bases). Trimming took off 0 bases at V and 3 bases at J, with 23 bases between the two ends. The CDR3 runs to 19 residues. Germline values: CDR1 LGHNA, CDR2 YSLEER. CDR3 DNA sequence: TGCGCCAGCAGCCAAGATCTGGGAAGGGGGAATCGCGTCGACACTGAAGCTTTCTTT. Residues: CASSQDLGRGNRVDTEAFF.

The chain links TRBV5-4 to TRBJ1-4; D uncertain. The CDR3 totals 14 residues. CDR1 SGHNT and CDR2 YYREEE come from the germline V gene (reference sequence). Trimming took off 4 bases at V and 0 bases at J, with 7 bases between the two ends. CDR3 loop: CASSRQATNEKLFF. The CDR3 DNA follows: TGTGCCAGCAGCAGGCAGGCAACTAATGAAAAACTGTTTTTT.

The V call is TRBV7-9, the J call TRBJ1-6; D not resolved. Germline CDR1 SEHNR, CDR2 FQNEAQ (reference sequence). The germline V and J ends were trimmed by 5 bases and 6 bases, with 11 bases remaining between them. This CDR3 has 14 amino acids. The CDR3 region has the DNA TGTGCCAGCAGCCCCGTGCTCTTTAATTCACCCCTCCACTTT. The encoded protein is CASSPVLFNSPLHF.

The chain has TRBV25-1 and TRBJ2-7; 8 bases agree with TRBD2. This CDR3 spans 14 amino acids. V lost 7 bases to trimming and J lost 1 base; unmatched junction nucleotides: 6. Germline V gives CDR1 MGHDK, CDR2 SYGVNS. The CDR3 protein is CASTGRGASYEQYF. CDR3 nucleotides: TGTGCCAGCACCGGGCGGGGGGCATCCTACGAGCAGTACTTC.

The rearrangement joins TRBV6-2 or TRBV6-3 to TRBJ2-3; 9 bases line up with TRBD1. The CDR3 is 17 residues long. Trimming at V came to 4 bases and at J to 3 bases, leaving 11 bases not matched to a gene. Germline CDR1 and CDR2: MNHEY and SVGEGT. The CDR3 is CASSLGGSGQGTDTQYF. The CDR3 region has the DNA TGTGCCAGCAGTTTAGGGGGCTCGGGACAGGGTACAGATACGCAGTATTTT.

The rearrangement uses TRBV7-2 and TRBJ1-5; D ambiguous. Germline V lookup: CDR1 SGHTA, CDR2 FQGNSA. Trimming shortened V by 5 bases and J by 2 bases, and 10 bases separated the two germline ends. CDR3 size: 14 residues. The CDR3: CASSARTGNQPQHF. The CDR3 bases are TGTGCCAGCAGCGCCCGGACTGGCAATCAGCCCCAGCATTTT.

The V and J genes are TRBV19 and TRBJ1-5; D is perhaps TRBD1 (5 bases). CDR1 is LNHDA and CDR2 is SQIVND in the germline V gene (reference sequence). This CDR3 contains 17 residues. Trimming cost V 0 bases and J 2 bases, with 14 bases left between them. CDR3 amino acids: CASSIDWGVYGNQPQHF. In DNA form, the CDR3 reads TGTGCCAGTAGTATAGATTGGGGGGTTTATGGCAATCAGCCCCAGCATTTT.

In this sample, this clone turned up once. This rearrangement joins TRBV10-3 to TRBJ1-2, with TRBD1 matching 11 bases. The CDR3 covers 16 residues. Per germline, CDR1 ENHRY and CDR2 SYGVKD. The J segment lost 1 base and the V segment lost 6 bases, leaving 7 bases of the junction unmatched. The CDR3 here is CAISGGTGGRNYGYTF. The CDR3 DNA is TGTGCCATCAGCGGTGGGACAGGGGGACGTAACTATGGCTACACCTTC.

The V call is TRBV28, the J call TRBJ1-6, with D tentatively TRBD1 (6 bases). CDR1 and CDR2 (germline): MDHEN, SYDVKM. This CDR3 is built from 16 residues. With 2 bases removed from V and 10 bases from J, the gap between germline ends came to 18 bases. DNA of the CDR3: TGTGCCAGCAGTTTACCGGGGGCCGGTTTAAGATCACCCCTCCACTTT. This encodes CASSLPGAGLRSPLHF.

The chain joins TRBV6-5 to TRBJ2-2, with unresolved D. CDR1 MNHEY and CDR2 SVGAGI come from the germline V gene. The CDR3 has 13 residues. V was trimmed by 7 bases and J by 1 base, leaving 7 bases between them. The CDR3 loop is CASTQENTGELFF. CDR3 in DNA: TGTGCCAGCACTCAGGAGAACACCGGGGAGCTGTTTTTT.

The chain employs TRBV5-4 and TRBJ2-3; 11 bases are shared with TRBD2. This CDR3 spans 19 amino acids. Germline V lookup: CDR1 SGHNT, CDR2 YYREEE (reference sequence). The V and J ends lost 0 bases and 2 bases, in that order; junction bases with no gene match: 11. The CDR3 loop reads CASSLGLAGPIRSTDTQYF. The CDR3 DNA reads TGTGCCAGCAGCTTGGGACTAGCGGGACCCATCCGATCCACAGATACGCAGTATTTT.

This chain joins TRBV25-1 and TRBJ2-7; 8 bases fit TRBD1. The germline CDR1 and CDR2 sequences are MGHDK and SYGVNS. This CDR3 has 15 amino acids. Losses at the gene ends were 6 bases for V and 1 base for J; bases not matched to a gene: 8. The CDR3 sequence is CASSNYRDRSYEQYF. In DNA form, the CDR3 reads TGTGCCAGCAGCAACTATCGGGACAGGTCCTACGAGCAGTACTTC.

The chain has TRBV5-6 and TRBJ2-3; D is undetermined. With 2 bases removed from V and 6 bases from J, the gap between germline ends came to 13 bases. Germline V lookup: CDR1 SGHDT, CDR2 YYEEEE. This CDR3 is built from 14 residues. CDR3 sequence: CASSFPRAWDTQYF. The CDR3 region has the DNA TGTGCCAGCAGCTTTCCCAGAGCGTGGGATACGCAGTATTTT.

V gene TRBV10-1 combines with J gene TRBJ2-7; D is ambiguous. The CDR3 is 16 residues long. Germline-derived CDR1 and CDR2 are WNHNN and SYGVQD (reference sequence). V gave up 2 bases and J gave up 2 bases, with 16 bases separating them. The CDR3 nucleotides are TGCGCCAGCAGTGAGCTGACACCGCTAGGGACCTACGAGCAGTACTTC. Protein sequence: CASSELTPLGTYEQYF.

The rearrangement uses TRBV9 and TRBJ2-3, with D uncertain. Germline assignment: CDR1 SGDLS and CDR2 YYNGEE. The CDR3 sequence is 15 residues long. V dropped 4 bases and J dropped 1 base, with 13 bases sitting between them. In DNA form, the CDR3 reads TGTGCCAGCAGCTTCGGGCCTCCGGGCACAGATACGCAGTATTTT. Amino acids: CASSFGPPGTDTQYF.

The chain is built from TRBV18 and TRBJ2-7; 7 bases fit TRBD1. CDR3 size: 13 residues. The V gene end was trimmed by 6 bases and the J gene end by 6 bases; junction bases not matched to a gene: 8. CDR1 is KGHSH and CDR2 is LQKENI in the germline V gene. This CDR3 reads CASSALDRAEQYF. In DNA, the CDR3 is TGTGCCAGCTCGGCCTTAGACAGGGCCGAGCAGTACTTC.

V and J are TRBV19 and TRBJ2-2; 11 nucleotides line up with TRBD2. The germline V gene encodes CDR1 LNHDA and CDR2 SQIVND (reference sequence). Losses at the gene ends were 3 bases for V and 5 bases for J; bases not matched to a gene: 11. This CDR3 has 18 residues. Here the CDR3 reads CASSMVGVSGGATGELFF. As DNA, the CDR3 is TGTGCCAGTAGTATGGTCGGGGTTAGCGGGGGGGCTACCGGGGAGCTGTTTTTT.

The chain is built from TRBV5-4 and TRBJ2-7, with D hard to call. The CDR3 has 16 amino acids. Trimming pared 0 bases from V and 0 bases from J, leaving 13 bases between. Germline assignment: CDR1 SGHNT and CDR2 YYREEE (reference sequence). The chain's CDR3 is CASSLAVDFSSYEQYF. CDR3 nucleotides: TGTGCCAGCAGCTTGGCCGTCGATTTCAGCTCCTACGAGCAGTACTTC.

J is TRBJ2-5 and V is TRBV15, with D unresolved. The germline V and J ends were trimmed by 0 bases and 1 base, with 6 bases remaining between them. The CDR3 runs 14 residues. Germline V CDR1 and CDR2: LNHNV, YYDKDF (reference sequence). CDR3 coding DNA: TGTGCCACCAGCAGAGATGCCCTCCAAGAGACCCAGTACTTC. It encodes CATSRDALQETQYF.

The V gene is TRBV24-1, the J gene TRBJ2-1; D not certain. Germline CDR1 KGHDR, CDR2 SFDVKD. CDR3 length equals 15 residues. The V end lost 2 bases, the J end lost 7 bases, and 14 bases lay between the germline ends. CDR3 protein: CATSDSGLGPNEQFF. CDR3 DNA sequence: TGTGCCACCAGTGATTCTGGTCTTGGGCCGAATGAGCAGTTCTTC.

The CDR3 sequence is CATGTGDTTEAFF. The DNA for the CDR3 is TGTGCCACTGGGACAGGTGATACGACTGAAGCTTTCTTT. The chain has TRBV10-3 and TRBJ1-1; 8 bases map to TRBD1. Per the germline V gene, CDR1 is ENHRY and CDR2 is SYGVKD. The CDR3 is 13 amino acids. Trimming cost V 10 bases and J 5 bases; bases outside gene matches: 9.

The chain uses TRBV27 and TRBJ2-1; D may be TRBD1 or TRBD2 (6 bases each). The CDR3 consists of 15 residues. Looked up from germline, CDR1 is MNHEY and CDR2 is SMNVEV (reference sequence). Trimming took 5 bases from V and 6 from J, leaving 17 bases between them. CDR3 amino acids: CASSTPGGGTNEQFF. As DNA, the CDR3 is TGTGCCAGCAGTACCCCCGGGGGCGGCACCAATGAGCAGTTCTTC.

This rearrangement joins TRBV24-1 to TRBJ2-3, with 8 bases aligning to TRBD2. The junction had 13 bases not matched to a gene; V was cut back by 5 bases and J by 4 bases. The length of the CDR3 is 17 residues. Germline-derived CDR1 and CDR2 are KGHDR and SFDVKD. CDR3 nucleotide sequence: TGTGCCACCAGTGGCACCTCCAGCGGGGGCCTCCCAGATACGCAGTATTTT. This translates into CATSGTSSGGLPDTQYF.

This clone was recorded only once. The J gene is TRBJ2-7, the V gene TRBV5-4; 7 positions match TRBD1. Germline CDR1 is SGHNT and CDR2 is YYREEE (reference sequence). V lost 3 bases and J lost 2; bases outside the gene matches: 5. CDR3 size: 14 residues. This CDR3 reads CASSSGQVAYEQYF. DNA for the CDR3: TGTGCCAGCAGCTCCGGACAGGTCGCCTACGAGCAGTACTTC.